These T cell receptor beta chains were read from a single sample in a study of T-cell memory formation after mild COVID-19. A single record per CDR3 protein comes from TCRdb applying MiXCR to the 5' RACE reads. The sample shows 350,000 to 500,000 distinct CDR3 sequences, 20% of them seen only once. Input material: PBMCs or a T cell subset sorted from them (not recorded which). The receptors were gathered from an adult woman who had mild COVID-19 (a few samples of this study predate the infection). Cell type and time point are not known. Both conserved end residues are part of each CDR3. A D gene is named only where the DNA matches it firmly. Size is stated for part of the rows, as once, few or many counts, or as a class when the clone is expanded.

CDR3 DNA: TGTGCCAGCAGTGAGGGGACAGGGGGCGGGAAGACCCAGTACTTC; CDR3 protein: CASSEGTGGGKTQYF; V gene: TRBV25-1; CDR3 length: 15; clone size: NA; J gene: TRBJ2-5; D gene: TRBD1
CDR3 DNA: TGTGCCAGCAGTGACTGGGACAGTACCGAGGAGTACTTC; CDR3 protein: CASSDWDSTEEYF; V gene: TRBV21-1; CDR3 length: 13; clone size: few; J gene: TRBJ2-7; D gene: NA
CDR3 DNA: TGCAGTGTGTATACAGCGGGAATAAACAATGAGCAGTTCTTC; CDR3 protein: CSVYTAGINNEQFF; V gene: TRBV20-1; CDR3 length: 14; clone size: NA; J gene: TRBJ2-1; D gene: TRBD2
CDR3 DNA: TGTGCCAGCAGTGAATCCTCATCTGGGGCCAACGTCCTGACTTTC; CDR3 protein: CASSESSSGANVLTF; V gene: TRBV2; CDR3 length: 15; clone size: NA; J gene: TRBJ2-6; D gene: NA
CDR3 DNA: TGTGCCAGCAGCCACCGGGACACGTACAACTATGGCTACACCTTC; CDR3 protein: CASSHRDTYNYGYTF; V gene: TRBV7-9; CDR3 length: 15; clone size: few; J gene: TRBJ1-2; D gene: NA
CDR3 DNA: TGTGCCAGCAGTTTGGGACAATTTTCACCCCTCCACTTT; CDR3 protein: CASSLGQFSPLHF; V gene: TRBV12-3/TRBV12-4; CDR3 length: 13; clone size: NA; J gene: TRBJ1-6; D gene: NA
CDR3 DNA: TGTGCCAGCAGTTACTCGACGGGACAGGTATGGGAGCAGTACTTC; CDR3 protein: CASSYSTGQVWEQYF; V gene: TRBV6-6; CDR3 length: 15; clone size: few; J gene: TRBJ2-7; D gene: TRBD1
CDR3 DNA: TGTGCCAGCAGCTTAGTACAGGGGCAGCCCCAGCATTTT; CDR3 protein: CASSLVQGQPQHF; V gene: TRBV7-9; CDR3 length: 13; clone size: NA; J gene: TRBJ1-5; D gene: TRBD1
CDR3 DNA: TGCAGTGCCGCAAACCCGGGCCGGGTGGGCCAGCCCCAGCATTTT; CDR3 protein: CSAANPGRVGQPQHF; V gene: TRBV20-1; CDR3 length: 15; clone size: NA; J gene: TRBJ1-5; D gene: NA
CDR3 DNA: TGCAGTGCTCTACATGGCTACACCTTC; CDR3 protein: CSALHGYTF; V gene: TRBV20-1; CDR3 length: 9; clone size: NA; J gene: TRBJ1-2; D gene: NA
CDR3 DNA: TGTGCCACCATGGCTAGCGTGAACACCGGGGAGCTGTTTTTT; CDR3 protein: CATMASVNTGELFF; V gene: TRBV24-1; CDR3 length: 14; clone size: few; J gene: TRBJ2-2; D gene: NA
CDR3 DNA: TGTGAAAGCAGTGAATTAGCCGGTTACTATGGCTACACCTTC; CDR3 protein: CESSELAGYYGYTF; V gene: TRBV2; CDR3 length: 14; clone size: once; J gene: TRBJ1-2; D gene: NA
CDR3 DNA: TGTGCCTGGAGTGTGACCCTTACGAGTAGCGGGAGCAATGAGCAGTTCTTC; CDR3 protein: CAWSVTLTSSGSNEQFF; V gene: TRBV30; CDR3 length: 17; clone size: few; J gene: TRBJ2-1; D gene: TRBD2
CDR3 DNA: TGTGCCAGCAGCTCCGGGACTAGCGCCCTGAAGGATACGCAGTATTTT; CDR3 protein: CASSSGTSALKDTQYF; V gene: TRBV5-4; CDR3 length: 16; clone size: NA; J gene: TRBJ2-3; D gene: TRBD2
CDR3 DNA: TGTGCCACCACTCCGGGACTAGGTTACGGAGAGCAGTACTTC; CDR3 protein: CATTPGLGYGEQYF; V gene: TRBV19; CDR3 length: 14; clone size: NA; J gene: TRBJ2-7; D gene: TRBD2
CDR3 DNA: TGTGCCAGCAGCCCGACAGGGCTCTTAGGCTATGGCTACACCTTC; CDR3 protein: CASSPTGLLGYGYTF; V gene: TRBV12-3/TRBV12-4; CDR3 length: 15; clone size: NA; J gene: TRBJ1-2; D gene: TRBD1
CDR3 DNA: TGTGCCAGCAGTTTCGGCCAGGGCCAACAAGAGACCCAGTACTTC; CDR3 protein: CASSFGQGQQETQYF; V gene: TRBV27; CDR3 length: 15; clone size: NA; J gene: TRBJ2-5; D gene: NA
CDR3 DNA: TGTGCCAGCAGTTACTGGGGGATTCGACAAGAGACCCAGTACTTC; CDR3 protein: CASSYWGIRQETQYF; V gene: TRBV6-5; CDR3 length: 15; clone size: NA; J gene: TRBJ2-5; D gene: NA
CDR3 DNA: TGTGCCAGCAGCCAGTCTCTAACCGGTTCCAACGTCCTGACTTTC; CDR3 protein: CASSQSLTGSNVLTF; V gene: TRBV3-1; CDR3 length: 15; clone size: NA; J gene: TRBJ2-6; D gene: NA
CDR3 DNA: TGTGCCAGCAGTGACAGGTGGGAGGCCCCCTACGAGCAGTACTTC; CDR3 protein: CASSDRWEAPYEQYF; V gene: TRBV6-1; CDR3 length: 15; clone size: NA; J gene: TRBJ2-7; D gene: NA
CDR3 DNA: TGCAGCGTTGAACCTACAGGGTTTAACACTGAAGCTTTCTTT; CDR3 protein: CSVEPTGFNTEAFF; V gene: TRBV29-1; CDR3 length: 14; clone size: few; J gene: TRBJ1-1; D gene: NA
CDR3 DNA: TGTGCCACACCACACCGTCTCGGGACTACCTACAATGAGCAGTTCTTC; CDR3 protein: CATPHRLGTTYNEQFF; V gene: TRBV15; CDR3 length: 16; clone size: NA; J gene: TRBJ2-1; D gene: TRBD2
CDR3 DNA: TGTGCCAGCAGCCAAGACTGGGACACGCCTTCCTACAATGAGCAGTTCTTC; CDR3 protein: CASSQDWDTPSYNEQFF; V gene: TRBV3-2; CDR3 length: 17; clone size: NA; J gene: TRBJ2-1; D gene: NA
CDR3 DNA: TGTGCCAGCAGTTTCGGGCAGGAGGGTCCGTACGAGCAGTACTTC; CDR3 protein: CASSFGQEGPYEQYF; V gene: TRBV6-5; CDR3 length: 15; clone size: many; J gene: TRBJ2-7; D gene: NA
CDR3 DNA: TGTGCCAGCAGCTTAACATCCTCGTTCACTGAAGCTTTCTTT; CDR3 protein: CASSLTSSFTEAFF; V gene: TRBV7-2; CDR3 length: 14; clone size: NA; J gene: TRBJ1-1; D gene: NA
CDR3 DNA: TGCGCCAGCAGCCAAACGGCGGGGGGAGAGACCCAGTACTTC; CDR3 protein: CASSQTAGGETQYF; V gene: TRBV4-1; CDR3 length: 14; clone size: NA; J gene: TRBJ2-5; D gene: TRBD2
CDR3 DNA: TGTGCCAGCTCACCATCGGACACAAGGGGAGCTTTCTTT; CDR3 protein: CASSPSDTRGAFF; V gene: TRBV18; CDR3 length: 13; clone size: few; J gene: TRBJ1-1; D gene: NA
CDR3 DNA: TGTGCCAGTAGTAAGCCGACAGGTCTAGCCAAAAACATTCAGTACTTC; CDR3 protein: CASSKPTGLAKNIQYF; V gene: TRBV19; CDR3 length: 16; clone size: few; J gene: TRBJ2-4; D gene: NA
CDR3 DNA: TGTGCCAGCAGTTCTCAGAGGAGGTCCGGGGAGCTGTTTTTT; CDR3 protein: CASSSQRRSGELFF; V gene: TRBV6-2/TRBV6-3; CDR3 length: 14; clone size: NA; J gene: TRBJ2-2; D gene: NA
CDR3 DNA: TGTGCCAGCAGCCAAGATCCGGACTCCCCAGATACGCAGTATTTT; CDR3 protein: CASSQDPDSPDTQYF; V gene: TRBV4-2; CDR3 length: 15; clone size: few; J gene: TRBJ2-3; D gene: NA
CDR3 DNA: TGCAGCGTTTCTCCGGGACTAGGAATCGGGGAGCTGTTTTTT; CDR3 protein: CSVSPGLGIGELFF; V gene: TRBV29-1; CDR3 length: 14; clone size: NA; J gene: TRBJ2-2; D gene: TRBD2
CDR3 DNA: TGTGCCAGCAGCCTTAGTTCCGGGGCTCCTAGAGAGCAGTTCTTC; CDR3 protein: CASSLSSGAPREQFF; V gene: TRBV7-9; CDR3 length: 15; clone size: NA; J gene: TRBJ2-1; D gene: NA
CDR3 DNA: TGTGCCAGCAGGACAGAGAACAATGAGCAGTTCTTC; CDR3 protein: CASRTENNEQFF; V gene: TRBV2; CDR3 length: 12; clone size: NA; J gene: TRBJ2-1; D gene: NA
CDR3 DNA: TGCGCCAGCCAAGAACAGGGGGCGTTCGAGCAGTACTTC; CDR3 protein: CASQEQGAFEQYF; V gene: TRBV5-1; CDR3 length: 13; clone size: few; J gene: TRBJ2-7; D gene: TRBD1
CDR3 DNA: TGTGCCACCAGCAGAGAAGGGGGAGGTGTCTACGAGCAGTACTTC; CDR3 protein: CATSREGGGVYEQYF; V gene: TRBV15; CDR3 length: 15; clone size: NA; J gene: TRBJ2-7; D gene: NA
CDR3 DNA: TGCGCCAGCAGCCACCCCCCCGGACTAGCGGCGTACAATGAGCAGTTCTTC; CDR3 protein: CASSHPPGLAAYNEQFF; V gene: TRBV4-1; CDR3 length: 17; clone size: few; J gene: TRBJ2-1; D gene: TRBD2
CDR3 DNA: TGTGCCACCAGCAGAACCCGGTCGGGGTCTACTGAAGCTTTCTTT; CDR3 protein: CATSRTRSGSTEAFF; V gene: TRBV15; CDR3 length: 15; clone size: few; J gene: TRBJ1-1; D gene: NA
CDR3 DNA: TGTGCCAGCAGCTTAGAGTCGACAGGGACTTACGAGCAGTACTTC; CDR3 protein: CASSLESTGTYEQYF; V gene: TRBV7-6; CDR3 length: 15; clone size: once; J gene: TRBJ2-7; D gene: NA
CDR3 DNA: TGCGCCAGCAGCCAAGGACGGACAGGTGGCACCGGGGAGCTGTTTTTT; CDR3 protein: CASSQGRTGGTGELFF; V gene: TRBV4-1; CDR3 length: 16; clone size: NA; J gene: TRBJ2-2; D gene: TRBD1
CDR3 DNA: TGCGCCAGCAGCCAAAAAGGTCCGGGGGGCCAGAAGAATTCACCCCTCCACTTT; CDR3 protein: CASSQKGPGGQKNSPLHF; V gene: TRBV4-3; CDR3 length: 18; clone size: few; J gene: TRBJ1-6; D gene: NA
CDR3 DNA: TGTGCCAGCAGCTTCACAGGGATGGGGAATGAGCAGTTCTTC; CDR3 protein: CASSFTGMGNEQFF; V gene: TRBV7-3; CDR3 length: 14; clone size: few; J gene: TRBJ2-1; D gene: NA
CDR3 DNA: TGCGCCAGCAGGAGGGAAGGGGGCAGGATCGGCGAGCAGTACTTC; CDR3 protein: CASRREGGRIGEQYF; V gene: TRBV5-1; CDR3 length: 15; clone size: NA; J gene: TRBJ2-7; D gene: TRBD1
CDR3 DNA: TGTGCCAGCAGCTTGGCCTGGGCAAACACTGAAGCTTTCTTT; CDR3 protein: CASSLAWANTEAFF; V gene: TRBV5-4; CDR3 length: 14; clone size: NA; J gene: TRBJ1-1; D gene: NA
CDR3 DNA: TGTGCCAGCAGCCCGACAGGCGGCGGAAATGAAAAACTGTTTTTT; CDR3 protein: CASSPTGGGNEKLFF; V gene: TRBV12-3/TRBV12-4; CDR3 length: 15; clone size: few; J gene: TRBJ1-4; D gene: NA
CDR3 DNA: TGCAGCGCAGGACTAGCGGGAGCCAAAAACATTCAGTACTTC; CDR3 protein: CSAGLAGAKNIQYF; V gene: TRBV29-1; CDR3 length: 14; clone size: NA; J gene: TRBJ2-4; D gene: TRBD2
CDR3 DNA: TGTGCCAGCAGCTCCACACTAGCGAAATTGTACAATGAGCAGTTCTTC; CDR3 protein: CASSSTLAKLYNEQFF; V gene: TRBV7-9; CDR3 length: 16; clone size: NA; J gene: TRBJ2-1; D gene: TRBD2
CDR3 DNA: TGCGCCAGCAGCCAACTAGCGGGGCCCTACAATGAGCAGTTCTTC; CDR3 protein: CASSQLAGPYNEQFF; V gene: TRBV4-1; CDR3 length: 15; clone size: many; J gene: TRBJ2-1; D gene: TRBD2
CDR3 DNA: TGCGCCAGCAGCTCCGGGACAGGGAACTACGAGCAGTACTTC; CDR3 protein: CASSSGTGNYEQYF; V gene: TRBV5-1; CDR3 length: 14; clone size: many; J gene: TRBJ2-7; D gene: TRBD1
CDR3 DNA: TGTGCCAGCAGCCGTGGACTATTAAGGGCTGGAAACACCATATATTTT; CDR3 protein: CASSRGLLRAGNTIYF; V gene: TRBV2; CDR3 length: 16; clone size: NA; J gene: TRBJ1-3; D gene: NA
CDR3 DNA: TGTGCCAGCAGCCCGGCCGGGGGGCCACGCAATGAGCAGTTCTTC; CDR3 protein: CASSPAGGPRNEQFF; V gene: TRBV11-3; CDR3 length: 15; clone size: NA; J gene: TRBJ2-1; D gene: NA
CDR3 DNA: TGCGCCAGCAGCCGGACAGGCCTCTATGGCTACACCTTC; CDR3 protein: CASSRTGLYGYTF; V gene: TRBV4-1; CDR3 length: 13; clone size: NA; J gene: TRBJ1-2; D gene: TRBD1
CDR3 DNA: TGCAGCGCTCTCGTGCCGCGACCGGGACCAGGGTCCTACGAGCAGTACTTC; CDR3 protein: CSALVPRPGPGSYEQYF; V gene: TRBV29-1; CDR3 length: 17; clone size: NA; J gene: TRBJ2-7; D gene: NA
CDR3 DNA: TGTGCCTGGAAAGGACAGGACTATGGCTACACCTTC; CDR3 protein: CAWKGQDYGYTF; V gene: TRBV30; CDR3 length: 12; clone size: few; J gene: TRBJ1-2; D gene: TRBD1
CDR3 DNA: TGTGCCAGCAGCGAGACGGCCTACGAGCAGTACTTC; CDR3 protein: CASSETAYEQYF; V gene: TRBV6-2/TRBV6-3; CDR3 length: 12; clone size: few; J gene: TRBJ2-7; D gene: NA
CDR3 DNA: TGTGCCAGCAGCTTGACGGTGACAGGGGATTCACCCCTCCACTTT; CDR3 protein: CASSLTVTGDSPLHF; V gene: TRBV7-3; CDR3 length: 15; clone size: NA; J gene: TRBJ1-6; D gene: TRBD1
CDR3 DNA: TGTGCCAGCAGCCGGACAGCGGGGGGGTACAATGAGCAGTTCTTC; CDR3 protein: CASSRTAGGYNEQFF; V gene: TRBV14; CDR3 length: 15; clone size: few; J gene: TRBJ2-1; D gene: TRBD2
CDR3 DNA: TGTGCCAGCAGCTCCGGGATCACCGGGGAGCTGTTTTTT; CDR3 protein: CASSSGITGELFF; V gene: TRBV5-4; CDR3 length: 13; clone size: NA; J gene: TRBJ2-2; D gene: NA
CDR3 DNA: TGTGCCATCAGTGCGATCGACAGGGGTCGAACCTACGAGCAGTACTTC; CDR3 protein: CAISAIDRGRTYEQYF; V gene: TRBV10-3; CDR3 length: 16; clone size: many; J gene: TRBJ2-7; D gene: TRBD1
CDR3 DNA: TGTGCCACCAGTGATTTGGGAGGACAGCCGAACACTGAAGCTTTCTTT; CDR3 protein: CATSDLGGQPNTEAFF; V gene: TRBV24-1; CDR3 length: 16; clone size: NA; J gene: TRBJ1-1; D gene: NA
CDR3 DNA: TGTGCCAGCAGCCAGACAGGGGAACGGGATGGCTACACCTTC; CDR3 protein: CASSQTGERDGYTF; V gene: TRBV4-2; CDR3 length: 14; clone size: NA; J gene: TRBJ1-2; D gene: TRBD1